This T cell receptor (beta chain) was obtained from a study of blood T cells in healthy people across ages. Whole-study findings and limits: Calculation of diversity from one million T cells yielded estimates considered to be underestimates.

Individuals who donated were healthy Caucasians from Russia aged about 6 to 100. Germline CDR1 and CDR2: DFQATT and SNEGSKA (reference sequence). Trimming took off 6 bases at V and 0 bases at J, with 13 bases between the two ends. This CDR3 is built from 14 residues. Turning to this clonotype: What it binds is unknown.

Through a sample-barcoded 5' primer and a J-beta primer mix, a second PCR was run for 7 to 11 cycles. From the 5' RACE reads, TCRdb called clonotypes with MiXCR, one entry per CDR3 protein. The sample lists about 1.5 million distinct CDR3 sequences, around 40% occurring once. This TCR came from a woman under 30 in good health. J is TRBJ2-3 and V is TRBV20-1; D may be TRBD1 (5 bases). Sequenced sample: blood. The CDR3 protein is CSAPGHTSTDTQYF. CDR3 DNA: TGCAGTGCCCCCGGACACACTAGCACAGATACGCAGTATTTT.